This section outlines one T cell receptor beta chain sequence together with its context. Germline values: CDR1 SEHNR, CDR2 FQNEAQ (reference sequence). Trimming pared 4 bases from V and 7 bases from J, leaving 16 bases between. The CDR3 sequence is 15 residues long. This entry is derived from a study of blood T cell repertoires in COVID-19. TCRdb's copy holds only in-frame clones and misses some; the assay was immunoSEQ multiplex PCR. The table has roughly 230,000 clones, roughly 89% seen once; the top ten hold roughly 4%. The TCR comes from a woman under 40 with acute COVID-19. Sequenced input: PBMCs or T cells enriched from blood (not recorded which). The chain has TRBV7-9 and TRBJ2-2; a possible D gene is TRBD2 (6 bases). The DNA for the CDR3 is TGTGCCAGCAGCTCCCGGGACTCGGGGGTCGGGGAGCTGTTTTTT. Translating gives CASSSRDSGVGELFF.